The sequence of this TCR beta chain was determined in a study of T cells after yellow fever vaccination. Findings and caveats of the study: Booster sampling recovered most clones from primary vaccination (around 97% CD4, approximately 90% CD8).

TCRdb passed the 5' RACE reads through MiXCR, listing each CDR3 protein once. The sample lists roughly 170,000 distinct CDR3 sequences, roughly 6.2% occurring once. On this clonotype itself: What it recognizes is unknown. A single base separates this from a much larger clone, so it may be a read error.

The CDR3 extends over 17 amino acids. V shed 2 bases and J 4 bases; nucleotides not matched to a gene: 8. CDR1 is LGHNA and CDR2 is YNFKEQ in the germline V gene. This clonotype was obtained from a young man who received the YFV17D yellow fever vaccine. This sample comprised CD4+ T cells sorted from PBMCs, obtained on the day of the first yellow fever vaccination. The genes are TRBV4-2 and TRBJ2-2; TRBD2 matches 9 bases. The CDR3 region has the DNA TGTGCCAGCAGCCAACCGTTAGCGGGGGCAGGCACCGGGGAGCTGTTTTTT. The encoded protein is CASSQPLAGAGTGELFF.